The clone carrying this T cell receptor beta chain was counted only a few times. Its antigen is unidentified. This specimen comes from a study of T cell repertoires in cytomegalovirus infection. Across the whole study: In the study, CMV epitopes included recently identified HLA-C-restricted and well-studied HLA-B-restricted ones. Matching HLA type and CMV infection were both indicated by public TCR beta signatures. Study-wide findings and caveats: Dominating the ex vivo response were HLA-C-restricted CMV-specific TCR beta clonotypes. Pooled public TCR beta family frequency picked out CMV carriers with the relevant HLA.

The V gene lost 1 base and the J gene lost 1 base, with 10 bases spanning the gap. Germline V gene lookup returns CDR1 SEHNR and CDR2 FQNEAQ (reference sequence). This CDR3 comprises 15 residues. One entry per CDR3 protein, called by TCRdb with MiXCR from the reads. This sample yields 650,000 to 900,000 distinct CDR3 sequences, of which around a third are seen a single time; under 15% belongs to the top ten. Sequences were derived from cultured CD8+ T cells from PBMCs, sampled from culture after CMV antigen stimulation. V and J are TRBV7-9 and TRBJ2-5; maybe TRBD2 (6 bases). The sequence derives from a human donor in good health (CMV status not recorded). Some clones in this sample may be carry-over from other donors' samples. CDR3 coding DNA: TGTGCCAGCAGCTTAGTCGAGCGGGCCCAAGAGACCCAGTACTTC. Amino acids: CASSLVERAQETQYF.